This TCR beta chain derives from a study of CD8 T cells in ankylosing spondylitis. General study findings and limits: Apparently characteristic of ankylosing spondylitis blood was a TCR beta motif (under ten highly homologous variants).

TCRdb redid the calling of the 5' RACE reads with MiXCR, one entry per CDR3 protein. Found here are some 200,000 distinct CDR3 sequences, about 7.3% of them singletons; the top ten hold 14%. This clonotype was seen repeatedly, ten times or more. Its target is unknown. The receptor comes from a male donor with ankylosing spondylitis. Source material: blood, either unsorted or a sorted T cell fraction (not recorded which).

The CDR3 nucleotides read TGCGCCAGCAGCCAAGATAGATATAGCCGCGAGCAGTACTTC. This codes for CASSQDRYSREQYF. The gene calls are TRBV4-3 and TRBJ2-7; D gene ambiguous. CDR1 and CDR2 from the germline V gene are LGHNA and YSLEER. The CDR3 contains 14 residues. The V gene lost 0 bases and the J gene lost 6 bases, with 12 bases spanning the gap.